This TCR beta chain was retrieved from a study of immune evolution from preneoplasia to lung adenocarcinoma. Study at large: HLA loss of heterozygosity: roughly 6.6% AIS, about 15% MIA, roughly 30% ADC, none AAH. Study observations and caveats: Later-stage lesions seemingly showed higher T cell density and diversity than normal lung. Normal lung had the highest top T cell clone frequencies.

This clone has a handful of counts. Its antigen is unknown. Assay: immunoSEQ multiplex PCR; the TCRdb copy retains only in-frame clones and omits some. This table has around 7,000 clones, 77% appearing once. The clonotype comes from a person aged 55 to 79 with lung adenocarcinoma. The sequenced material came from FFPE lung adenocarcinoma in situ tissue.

In DNA, the CDR3 is TGCGCCAGCAGTCAGTGGCAGGAAGGGGACACCGGGGAGCTGTTTTTT. Translating gives CASSQWQEGDTGELFF. This sequence joins TRBV23-1 and TRBJ2-2; a possible D gene is TRBD1 (5 bases). TRBV23-1 is an ORF for which the function is uncertain. V was trimmed by 3 bases and J by 3 bases, leaving 14 bases between them. CDR3 length: 16 amino acids.